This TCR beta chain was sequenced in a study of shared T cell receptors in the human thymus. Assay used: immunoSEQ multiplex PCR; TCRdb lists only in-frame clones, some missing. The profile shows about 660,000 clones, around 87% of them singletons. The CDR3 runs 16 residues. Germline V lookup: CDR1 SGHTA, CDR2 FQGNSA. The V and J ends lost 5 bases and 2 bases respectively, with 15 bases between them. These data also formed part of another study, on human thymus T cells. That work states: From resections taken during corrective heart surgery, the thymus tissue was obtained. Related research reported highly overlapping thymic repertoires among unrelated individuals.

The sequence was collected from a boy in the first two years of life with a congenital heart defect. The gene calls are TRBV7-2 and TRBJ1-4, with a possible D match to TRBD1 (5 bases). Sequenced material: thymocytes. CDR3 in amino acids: CASSPAGSLTNEKLFF. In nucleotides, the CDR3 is TGTGCCAGCAGCCCGGCAGGGTCGTTGACTAATGAAAAACTGTTTTTT. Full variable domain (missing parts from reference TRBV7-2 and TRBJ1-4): GAGVSQSPSNKVTEKGKDVELRCDPISGHTALYWYRQSLGQGLEFLIYFQGNSAPDKSGLPSDRFSAERTGGSVSTLTIQRTQQEDSAVYLCASSPAGSLTNEKLFFGSGTQLSVL.